One sample yielded the 18 T cell receptor beta chains listed below, sequenced in a study of Ad26.COV2.S vaccination and SARS-CoV-2 variants. The treatment was: 19 received Ad26.COV2.S at low or high dose, single or two shots; about 5 received placebo; per-sample allocation not given. Sample collection was performed on day 63 after the first vaccine or placebo injection. TCRdb keeps only in-frame clones here, not all; method: immunoSEQ multiplex PCR. The sample records roughly 700,000 clones, about 90% being singletons. The source was peripheral blood, collected in a trial of Ad26.COV2.S vaccine versus placebo. The receptor source for this set is a person aged 18-65 years who received the Ad26.COV2.S COVID-19 vaccine or a placebo.

This chain joins TRBV5-1 and TRBJ2-2; D possibly uses TRBD1 or TRBD2 (5 bases each). Germline V CDR1 and CDR2: SGHRS, YFSETQ. Trimming cost V 5 bases and J 7 bases, with 15 bases left between them. The CDR3 totals 14 residues. CDR3 bases: TGCGCCAGCAGTGGATCAGGGAGCGTCGGGGAGCTGTTTTTT. Amino acid sequence: CASSGSGSVGELFF. The variable domain in full, completed from reference TRBV5-1 and TRBJ2-2, reads KAGVTQTPRYLIKTRGQQVTLSCSPISGHRSVSWYQQTPGQGLQFLFEYFSETQRNKGNFPGRFSGRQFSNSRSEMNVSTLELGDSALYLCASSGSGSVGELFFGEGSRLTVL.

V is TRBV18 and J is TRBJ2-7; TRBD2 is a possible D gene (6 bases). The CDR3 sequence is 13 residues long. V dropped 0 bases and J dropped 9 bases, with 12 bases sitting between them. Germline loops: CDR1 KGHSH, CDR2 LQKENI. The CDR3 sequence: CASSPPGTRPQYF. CDR3 nucleotides: TGTGCCAGCTCACCACCGGGGACTCGGCCGCAGTACTTC.

The chain employs TRBV27 and TRBJ2-1; 10 bases match TRBD2. V shed 6 bases and J 0 bases; nucleotides not matched to a gene: 2. The CDR3 has 15 amino acids. Germline V CDR1 and CDR2: MNHEY, SMNVEV (reference sequence). CDR3 DNA: TGTGCCAGCAGGCGACTAGCGGGCTCCTACAATGAGCAGTTCTTC. It translates to CASRRLAGSYNEQFF.

V usage is TRBV12-3 or TRBV12-4 and J usage is TRBJ2-3; D remains ambiguous. The CDR3 length is 13 residues. Trimming took 3 bases from V and 3 from J, leaving 7 bases between them. The CDR3 sequence: CASSLGMTDTQYF. CDR3 nucleotide sequence: TGTGCCAGCAGTTTGGGTATGACAGATACGCAGTATTTT.

The chain has TRBV30 and TRBJ2-1, with D hard to call. CDR3 length equals 15 residues. Germline-derived CDR1 and CDR2 are GTSNPN and SVGIG (reference sequence). Deletions cut 0 bases from V and 0 bases from J, with 9 bases between. CDR3 DNA: TGTGCCTGGAGTGTACGGCTGAGCTCCTACAATGAGCAGTTCTTC. This gives the protein CAWSVRLSSYNEQFF.

V is TRBV5-4 and J is TRBJ2-2; a possible D gene is TRBD2 (7 bases). There are 16 residues in the CDR3. CDR1 is SGHNT and CDR2 is YYREEE in the germline V gene (reference sequence). V was shortened by 0 bases and J by 0 bases, with 9 bases between the two germline ends. CDR3 amino acids: CASSLAGGPNTGELFF. CDR3 DNA: TGTGCCAGCAGCTTGGCCGGGGGGCCGAACACCGGGGAGCTGTTTTTT.

This chain uses TRBV10-3 with TRBJ2-1, with no clear D. The CDR3 runs to 12 residues. V was trimmed by 0 bases and J by 7 bases, leaving 4 bases between them. Germline values: CDR1 ENHRY, CDR2 SYGVKD. CDR3 sequence reads: CAISESENEQFF. The CDR3 region has the DNA TGTGCCATCAGTGAGTCCGAGAATGAGCAGTTCTTC.

This chain links TRBV6-5 with TRBJ2-7, with 7 bases lining up with TRBD1. Per germline, CDR1 MNHEY and CDR2 SVGAGI. CDR3 length equals 15 residues. Germline trimming cut 6 bases from V and 4 bases from J; bases unmatched to any gene: 12. As DNA, the CDR3 is TGTGCCAGCAGCGCCTTTGGACAGGCGAATTACGAGCAGTACTTC. Amino acid sequence: CASSAFGQANYEQYF.

The gene calls are TRBV18 and TRBJ1-6, with D hard to call. Germline CDR1 reads KGHSH; CDR2 reads LQKENI. The CDR3 runs 11 residues. V gave up 6 bases and J gave up 14 bases, with 11 bases separating them. The CDR3 loop reads CASSAGETLHF. CDR3 nucleotides: TGTGCCAGCTCTGCGGGAGAGACCCTCCACTTT. Full variable domain (rest looked up from reference TRBV18 and TRBJ1-6): NAGVMQNPRHLVRRRGQEARLRCSPMKGHSHVYWYRQLPEEGLKFMVYLQKENIIDESGMPKERFSAEFPKEGPSILRIQQVVRGDSAAYFCASSAGETLHFGNGTRLTVT.

This clone has a single count. This chain uses TRBV4-3 with TRBJ2-1; 8 bases agree with TRBD1. The germline V gene has CDR1 LGHNA and CDR2 YSLEER. J lost 10 bases, V lost 3 bases, and 2 bases had no gene match. The length of the CDR3 is 12 residues. CDR3 sequence (DNA): TGCGCCAGCAGCCACTCAGGGGGCGAGCAGTTCTTC. Its translation: CASSHSGGEQFF.

This clone was seen only once. The gene calls are TRBV11-2 and TRBJ2-5; D perhaps matches TRBD2 (7 bases). V dropped 3 bases and J dropped 5 bases, with 13 bases sitting between them. Germline V gives CDR1 SGHAT, CDR2 FQNNGV. The CDR3 length is 14 residues. CDR3 DNA: TGTGCCAGCAGCTTGGGGGCGGGAGAGGAGACCCAGTACTTC. This encodes CASSLGAGEETQYF.

The chain employs TRBV19 and TRBJ2-2, with 15 bases that match TRBD2. The length of the CDR3 is 18 residues. CDR1 and CDR2 from the germline V gene are LNHDA and SQIVND (reference sequence). The ends lost 6 bases at V and 4 bases at J; junction bases unmatched: 9. In DNA form, the CDR3 reads TGTGCCAGTAGCCCGGGACTAGCGGGAGGACGTGTCACCGGGGAGCTGTTTTTT. This gives the protein CASSPGLAGGRVTGELFF.

The chain has TRBV5-4 and TRBJ2-5, with TRBD2 identical over 7 bases. CDR3 length: 15 residues. With 4 bases clipped from V and 3 bases from J, the junction kept 9 bases outside the gene matches. Per germline, CDR1 SGHNT and CDR2 YYREEE (reference sequence). The CDR3 reads CASSLPGLIEETQYF. The CDR3 bases are TGTGCCAGCAGCCTGCCGGGACTAATTGAAGAGACCCAGTACTTC.

V and J are TRBV5-4 and TRBJ2-2; D is unresolved. Trimming cost V 5 bases and J 5 bases, with 7 bases left between them. The CDR3 extends over 12 amino acids. Germline CDR1 SGHNT, CDR2 YYREEE (reference sequence). In DNA form, the CDR3 reads TGTGCCAGCAGAGCGTTGACCGGGGAGCTGTTTTTT. Its translation: CASRALTGELFF. The variable domain in full, with the rest retrieved from reference TRBV5-4 and TRBJ2-2, is ETGVTQSPTHLIKTRGQQVTLRCSSQSGHNTVSWYQQALGQGPQFIFQYYREEENGRGNFPPRFSGLQFPNYSSELNVNALELDDSALYLCASRALTGELFFGEGSRLTVL.

The rearrangement joins TRBV19 to TRBJ1-1, with D maybe TRBD1 (6 bases). The CDR3 sequence is 16 residues long. Germline-derived CDR1 and CDR2 are LNHDA and SQIVND (reference sequence). Deletions cut 0 bases from V and 1 base from J, with 12 bases between. The CDR3 sequence: CASSIDLGQPNTEAFF. The CDR3 nucleotides are TGTGCCAGTAGTATAGATCTAGGACAGCCGAACACTGAAGCTTTCTTT.

The chain uses TRBV18 and TRBJ2-5; 12 bases fit TRBD1. This CDR3 contains 15 residues. Trimming took 2 bases from V and 5 from J; bases not matched to a gene: 3. CDR1 KGHSH and CDR2 LQKENI come from the germline V gene. Here the CDR3 DNA reads TGTGCCAGCTCACCAGGGACAGGGGGCCGGGAGACCCAGTACTTC. Its protein product is CASSPGTGGRETQYF.

The V and J genes are TRBV2 and TRBJ2-3; TRBD1 might be the D (5 bases). The CDR3 runs 15 residues. Germline CDR1 reads SNHLY; CDR2 reads FYNNEI. V dropped 5 bases and J dropped 0 bases, with 12 bases sitting between them. The chain's CDR3 is CASSPWGLSTDTQYF. CDR3 DNA sequence: TGTGCCAGCAGTCCATGGGGCCTAAGCACAGATACGCAGTATTTT.

The CDR3 DNA sequence: TGTGCCAGCTCACCACGGTCCGGGGACACCGGGGAGCTGTTTTTT. Protein: CASSPRSGDTGELFF. The chain uses TRBV18 and TRBJ2-2; perhaps TRBD2 as D (5 bases). Germline loops: CDR1 KGHSH, CDR2 LQKENI. The CDR3 extends over 15 amino acids. Trimming cost V 1 base and J 3 bases, with 9 bases left between them.